The source of this T cell receptor (beta chain) is a study of shared clonotypes between healthy human individuals (dated by TCRdb to the early 2020s). Regarding the research as a whole: A few men and a couple of women, aged 18 to 49 years, made up the cohort. For each donor, CD4 naive and CD4 memory were each given three plates, CD8 naive was given two plates, and CD8 memory was given one plate. Libraries were prepared and TCR repertoires were sequenced by different laboratories using diverse techniques, in order to increase sequencing depth and limit assay-specific biases. To estimate repertoire size and how much clonotypes are shared between individuals, the study performed deep sequencing of blood TCR repertoires from about 5 healthy adults. Per donor, leukapheresis produced somewhere between about 0.85 and 9.5 billion PBMCs.

The donors were healthy, HIV-negative adults with no recently reported acute infections or vaccinations. All donors were Caucasian adults living in Nashville, Tennessee, USA. CD4+ T cells were enriched by magnetic negative selection, after which naive cells were positively selected on CD45RA and the negative fraction was taken as the memory subset. After blood collection by leukapheresis, PBMCs were isolated using Ficoll-Histopaque density gradient centrifugation and then cryopreserved in the vapor phase of liquid nitrogen. Analytical flow cytometry was used to check the purity and quantity of every magnetically sorted T cell population. Each sorted fraction had its genomic DNA isolated and then quantified by UV absorbance on a Nanodrop 2000c. TCR CDR3 regions were amplified from genomic DNA by multiplex PCR using the deep immunoSEQ assay. Genomic DNA extracted from each cell subset was distributed evenly over all wells of several immunoSEQ 96-well plates, and each plate served as one replicate. For sorted subsets, each replicate PCR was loaded with 200 ng genomic DNA, equivalent to approximately 27,000 T cell genomes. Purified libraries were quantified with a Qubit 3.0 fluorometer, sized on a Bioanalyzer 2100, and re-quantified with the KAPA Library Quantification kit. A separate single-read 150-cycle Illumina NextSeq 550 flow cell was used to sequence each immunoSEQ 96-well plate. The authors processed their data as follows. Because the immunoSEQ output held only junctional sequences and lacked quality scores, the filtering could not match the filtering applied to full-length reads. To assign V/J genes and CDR3, sequences were annotated against IMGT germline references using PyIR, a Python wrapper for IgBLAST v1.9. Reads with weak V/J assignments (E-value above 1e-6), missing CDR3, stop codons, out-of-frame junctions, or ambiguous translated residues were removed. V3J clonotypes were defined as sequences sharing the same inferred V gene, J gene, and CDR3 amino acid sequence. The percentage overlap between two repertoires was calculated by dividing the number of shared unique clonotypes by the size of the smaller repertoire. RTK rarefaction, the Chao1 estimator, and Recon v2.1 estimates of unobserved clonotypes were used to assess repertoire richness. OLGA was used to compute generation probabilities for all TCRbeta clonotypes that the gDNA method yielded from a handful of donors. Imported from immuneACCESS, the table was reduced by TCRdb to in-frame sequences with V and J called. These copies leave out some clones; in studies compared against another copy, an unresolved V gene accounts for under half, and the cause of the remainder is not known. For V, J and clone size, that table is used; D and trimming come from the DNA. A total of 2,500,000 or so clones appear in this sample, just under 95% of them only once. The top ten clonotypes cover about 0.41% of the sample.

Details on this clone: No cognate antigen has been identified for it. The record has no base qualities; no much larger clone is one base away.

The CDR3 contains 14 residues, cysteine and phenylalanine counted. The sequence is cut down to CDR3 DNA, 42 bases in frame from base 1. The germline V gene gives CDR1 as MDHEN and CDR2 as SYDVKM. Clipping removes 3 bases from V and 11 bases from J, with 7 as the unmatched junction base count. Study-wide findings and limitations: The genetic and exposure-history diversity represented was limited by the small number of donors. Across a few donors, roughly 5.1% of naive CD4, around 3.5% of naive CD8, about 2.3% of memory CD4, and approximately 0.4% of memory CD8 clonotypes were shared. Only blood was sampled, and tissue TCR repertoires likely differ from those in blood. Compared with non-shared clonotypes, the clonotypes found in all four sorted-subset donors had higher generation probabilities. Naive subsets generally had larger estimated clonotype richness than memory subsets did. Rarefaction of sorted-subset datasets indicated incomplete sequencing despite the large sequencing depth. Pairwise subsampling indicated that sequencing depth was expected to affect the degree of clonotype sharing among donors.

Sequencing was carried out using naive CD4+ T cells from PBMCs. This sample's cell subset or site label indicates: CD45RA+ positively selected. The source of this sequence is a man aged 18 to 30 in good health. Some clones in this sample may be carry-over from other donors' samples. The receptor chain draws on TRBV28 and TRBJ2-5; TRBD2 matches 12 bases in the middle. The sequenced DNA is TGTGCCAGCAGTTTGGCCGGACTAGCGGGAACTCAGTACTTC. Its protein reads: CASSLAGLAGTQYF.